These T cell receptor beta chains were read from a single sample in a study of blood T cell repertoires in COVID-19. This table comes from immunoSEQ multiplex PCR, and its TCRdb copy is limited to in-frame clones, with some not included. The repertoire holds around 200,000 clones, with around 81% as singletons. Sequences were obtained from peripheral blood. These receptors came from a middle-aged man with active or convalescent COVID-19. The CDR3 runs from the conserved cysteine through the conserved F or W. A D gene is named only where the DNA matches it firmly. Where a row states a size, it is once, few, many or the class of an expanded clone; other rows omit it.

D: TRBD2; size: once; V: TRBV3-1/TRBV3-2; J: TRBJ2-2; DNA: TGTGCCAGCAGCCAAGTTGGGAGGGGCACCGGGGAGCTGTTTTTT; CDR3: CASSQVGRGTGELFF
D: .; size: .; V: TRBV3-1/TRBV3-2; J: TRBJ2-2; DNA: TGTGCCAGCAGCCAAGCACTTCGAGGAGGGTCCGGGGAGCTGTTTTTT; CDR3: CASSQALRGGSGELFF
D: .; size: .; V: TRBV21-1; J: TRBJ1-2; DNA: TGTGCCAGCAGCAGGGGCTGGGGCTACACCTTC; CDR3: CASSRGWGYTF
D: .; size: .; V: TRBV28; J: TRBJ1-2; DNA: TGTGCCAGCAGCCCGGGGACTGTTAACTATGGCTACACCTTC; CDR3: CASSPGTVNYGYTF
D: TRBD1; size: .; V: TRBV10-3; J: TRBJ2-3; DNA: TGTGCCATCAGTGGGGCCCCACAGGGGCCAGATACGCAGTATTTT; CDR3: CAISGAPQGPDTQYF
D: .; size: .; V: TRBV9; J: TRBJ2-7; DNA: TGTGCCAGCAGCGTAGGAGTGGGCACCGTCTACGAGCAGTACTTC; CDR3: CASSVGVGTVYEQYF
D: TRBD1; size: .; V: TRBV6-6; J: TRBJ2-7; DNA: TGTGCCAGCAGGTGGACAGGTAGCTCCTACGAGCAGTACTTC; CDR3: CASRWTGSSYEQYF
D: .; size: .; V: TRBV19; J: TRBJ1-1; DNA: TGTGCCAGTCGGTACCTAACAGGGAAGGGGAGCACTGAAGCTTTCTTT; CDR3: CASRYLTGKGSTEAFF
D: .; size: .; V: TRBV6-2/TRBV6-3; J: TRBJ1-5; DNA: TGTGCCAGCAGTTACGGGGGGAGCAATCAGCCCCAGCATTTT; CDR3: CASSYGGSNQPQHF
D: .; size: .; V: TRBV28; J: TRBJ1-4; DNA: TGTGCCAGCAGTGTACTGACGCGGGGGGACGATGAAAAACTGTTTTTT; CDR3: CASSVLTRGDDEKLFF
D: TRBD1; size: few; V: TRBV30; J: TRBJ1-4; DNA: TGTGCCTGGAGGGACAGGGGATCCGAAAAACTGTTTTTT; CDR3: CAWRDRGSEKLFF
D: TRBD1; size: .; V: TRBV19; J: TRBJ1-5; DNA: TGTGCCAGTAGTCCGGGACAGGGTCGGGGTACGCCCCAGCATTTT; CDR3: CASSPGQGRGTPQHF
D: TRBD1; size: .; V: TRBV2; J: TRBJ1-3; DNA: TGTGCCAGCAGGAGGGACAGGGAAGGAAACACCATATATTTT; CDR3: CASRRDREGNTIYF
D: TRBD1; size: .; V: TRBV5-5; J: TRBJ1-2; DNA: TGTGCCAGCAGCATCACACCGGGACAGGGAAGAGGCTACACCTTC; CDR3: CASSITPGQGRGYTF